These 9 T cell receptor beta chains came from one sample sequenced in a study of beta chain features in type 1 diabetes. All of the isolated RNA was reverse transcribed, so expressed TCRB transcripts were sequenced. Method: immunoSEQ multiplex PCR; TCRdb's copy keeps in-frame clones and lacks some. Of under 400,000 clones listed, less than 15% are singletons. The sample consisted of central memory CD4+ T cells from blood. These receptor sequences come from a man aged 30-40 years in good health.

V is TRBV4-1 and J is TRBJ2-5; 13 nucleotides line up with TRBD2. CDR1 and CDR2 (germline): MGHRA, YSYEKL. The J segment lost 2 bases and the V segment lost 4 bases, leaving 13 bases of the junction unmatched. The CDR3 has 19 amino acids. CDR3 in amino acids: CASSPSGRTSGGLQETQYF. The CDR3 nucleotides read TGCGCCAGCAGCCCCAGTGGGCGGACTAGCGGGGGATTACAAGAGACCCAGTACTTC.

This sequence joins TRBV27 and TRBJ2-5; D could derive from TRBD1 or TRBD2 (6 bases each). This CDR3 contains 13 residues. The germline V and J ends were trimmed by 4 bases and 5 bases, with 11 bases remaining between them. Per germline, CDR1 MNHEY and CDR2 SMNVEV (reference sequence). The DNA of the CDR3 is TGTGCCAGCAGTTCCCGGGGGCTGGAGACCCAGTACTTC. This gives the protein CASSSRGLETQYF.

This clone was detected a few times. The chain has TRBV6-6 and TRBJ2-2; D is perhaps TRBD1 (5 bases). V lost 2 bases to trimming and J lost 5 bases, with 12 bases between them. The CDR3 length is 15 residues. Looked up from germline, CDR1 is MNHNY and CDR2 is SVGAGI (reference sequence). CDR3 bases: TGTGCCAGCAGTTACGAAAGGGCAGGGACCGGGGAGCTGTTTTTT. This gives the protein CASSYERAGTGELFF.

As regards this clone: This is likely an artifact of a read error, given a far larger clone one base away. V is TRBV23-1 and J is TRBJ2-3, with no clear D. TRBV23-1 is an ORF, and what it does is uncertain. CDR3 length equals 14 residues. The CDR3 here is CASSTERSTDTHYF. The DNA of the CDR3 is TGCGCCAGCAGCACAGAACGAAGCACAGATACGCACTATTTT.

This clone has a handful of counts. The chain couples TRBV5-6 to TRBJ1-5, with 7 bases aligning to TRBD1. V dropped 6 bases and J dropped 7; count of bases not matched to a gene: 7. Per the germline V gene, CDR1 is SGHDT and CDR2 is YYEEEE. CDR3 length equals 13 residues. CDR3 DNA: TGTGCCAGCAACAGACAGGGCGGGCAGCCCCAGCATTTT. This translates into CASNRQGGQPQHF.

The CDR3 loop reads CASSVAGGAMNTEAFF. The CDR3 DNA reads as TGTGCCAGCAGCGTAGCTGGGGGGGCGATGAACACTGAAGCTTTCTTT. The chain uses TRBV9 and TRBJ1-1, with D perhaps matching TRBD1 (6 bases). Germline loops: CDR1 SGDLS, CDR2 YYNGEE. Trimming pared 0 bases from V and 0 bases from J, leaving 12 bases between. This CDR3 spans 16 amino acids.

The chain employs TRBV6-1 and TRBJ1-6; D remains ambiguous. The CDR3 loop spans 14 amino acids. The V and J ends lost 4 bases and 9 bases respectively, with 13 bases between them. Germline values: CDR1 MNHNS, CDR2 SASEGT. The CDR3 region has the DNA TGTGCCAGCAGTGCCCAGAGGGTGACTTCACCCCTCCACTTT. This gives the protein CASSAQRVTSPLHF.

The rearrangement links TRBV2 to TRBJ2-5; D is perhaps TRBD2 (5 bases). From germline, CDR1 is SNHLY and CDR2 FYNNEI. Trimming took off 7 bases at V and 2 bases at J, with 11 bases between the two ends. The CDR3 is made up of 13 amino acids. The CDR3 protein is CASTLGRQETQYF. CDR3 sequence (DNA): TGTGCCAGCACGTTGGGGAGACAAGAGACCCAGTACTTC.

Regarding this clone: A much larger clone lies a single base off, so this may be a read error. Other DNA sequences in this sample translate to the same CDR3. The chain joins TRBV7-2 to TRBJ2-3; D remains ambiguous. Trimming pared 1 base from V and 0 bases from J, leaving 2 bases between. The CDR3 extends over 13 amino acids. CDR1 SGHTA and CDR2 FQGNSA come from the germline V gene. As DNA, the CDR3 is TGTGCCAGCAGCTTAGTGAGCACAGATACGCAGTATTTT. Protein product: CASSLVSTDTQYF.